This T cell receptor beta chain was sequenced in a study of T-cell reconstitution after alpha-beta-depleted transplantation in children. Trimming shortened V by 4 bases and J by 5 bases, and 8 bases separated the two germline ends. Germline CDR1 and CDR2: SEHNR and FQNEAQ (reference sequence). The CDR3 contains 12 residues. General observations from the study: A year had passed since transplant, and T-cell counts and diversity by then came mostly from newly produced T cells. Where alpha-beta T cells came from about two months after transplant was reportedly several hundred expanded graft clones. Surviving recipient T cells and thymic progenitors underlay high day-60 TCRbeta diversity in some patients.

As to this clonotype: Its antigen is as yet unknown.

Unique molecular identifiers featured in how the TCRbeta library was prepared. TCRdb called the PCR reads again in MiXCR, with one record for every CDR3 protein. Of fewer than 250,000 distinct CDR3 sequences in the sample, approximately 19% were seen once. Sample: PBMCs, mostly from graft donor cells, taken 360 days after TCRalphabeta/CD19-depleted stem cell transplant. This rearrangement joins TRBV7-9 to TRBJ2-5; D is undetermined. The TCR comes from a male patient between 2 and 15 years old who had a stem cell transplant for acute lymphoblastic leukemia, so the T cells may come from the graft donor. The CDR3 sequence is CASSSGRETQYF. The CDR3, as DNA: TGTGCCAGCAGCTCAGGACGGGAGACCCAGTACTTC.